This TCR beta chain derives from a study of control samples from healthy donors and cancer patients. Using immunoSEQ multiplex PCR, the repertoire was profiled, and TCRdb retains in-frame clones only, with some absent. This table has more than 85,000 clones, 65% to 85% appearing once. J gave up 5 bases and V 4 bases, and 9 bases lay outside the gene matches. This CDR3 has 16 residues. Germline-derived CDR1 and CDR2 are SGHNT and YENEEA. This TCR derives from a man between 65 and 79 years old with lung cancer. This chain uses TRBV11-3 with TRBJ2-2; 8 nucleotides agree with TRBD2. The source material was PBMCs. In nucleotides, the CDR3 is TGTGCCAGCAGCTGGAGCGGGGGCCGGGGGACCGGGGAGCTGTTTTTT. Translating it yields CASSWSGGRGTGELFF.